This TCR beta chain derives from a study of T cell clones after liver transplantation. Turning to the study itself: Pre-transplant mixed lymphocyte reactions yielded third-party-reactive TCRbeta sequences as comparators for graft-donor-reactive sequences. Without induction therapy, subjects received standard immunosuppression until 12-24 months post-transplant. Blood was drawn pre-transplant, before withdrawal, and after full or failed withdrawal.

Sequenced by immunoSEQ multiplex PCR; TCRdb stores in-frame clones only, minus some. The profile covers approximately 50,000 clones, with 55% to 75% appearing a single time and 7.5% to 10% taken by the ten largest. Per the germline V gene, CDR1 is MNHNY and CDR2 is SVGAGI (reference sequence). The V gene lost 1 base and the J gene lost 7 bases, with 13 bases spanning the gap. This CDR3 comprises 15 residues. The TCR was taken from a human patient who received a liver transplant. Certain T cells may be donor cells from the graft. This specimen consisted of CD4+ T cells from blood, obtained around 52 months after liver transplant. The chain joins TRBV6-6 to TRBJ2-2; D is uncertain. The CDR3 bases are TGTGCCAGCAGTTACTTCGGCAGGTTTAACGGGGAGCTGTTTTTT. Protein product: CASSYFGRFNGELFF.